Presented here are 8 T cell receptor beta chains from one specimen sequenced in a study of CD8+CD57+ T cells in acquired aplastic anemia. The TCR beta profiling, which covered VDJ combination and CDR3 sequence, was carried out using genomic DNA as the template. TCRdb reprocessed the reads with MiXCR, giving one entry per CDR3 protein. The sample holds 100,000 to 120,000 distinct CDR3 sequences, under 60% seen once. The source material was sorted CD4+, CD8+, or CD8+CD57+ T cells (not recorded which) from PBMCs. The receptors were sampled from a human donor in good health, serving as a control.

Only one count was recorded for this clonotype. In nucleotides, the CDR3 is TGTGCCAGCAGTTTTGGCAGAGCCTACAATGAGCAGTTCTTC. This sequence encodes CASSFGRAYNEQFF. This sequence joins TRBV12-3 or TRBV12-4 and TRBJ2-1, with no clear D. The CDR3 has 14 amino acids. Trimming shortened V by 3 bases and J by 2 bases, and 8 bases separated the two germline ends.

About this clonotype: This may be a read error, as it is one base from a much larger clone. The V and J genes are TRBV27 and TRBJ2-7; D may be TRBD2 (7 bases). Deletions cut 8 bases from V and 4 bases from J, with 15 bases between. This CDR3 is 13 amino acids long. The germline CDR1 and CDR2 sequences are MNHEY and SMNVEV (reference sequence). The CDR3 DNA follows: TGTGCCAGCTGCTTCCGGGGGGCGTACGAGCAGTACTTC. As protein: CASCFRGAYEQYF.

This clonotype appeared many times. The chain combines TRBV29-1 with TRBJ1-1; 7 nucleotides line up with TRBD1. CDR1 SQVTM and CDR2 ANQGSEA come from the germline V gene. Unmatched junction bases numbered 4, after V lost 0 bases and J lost 0 bases. This CDR3 is built from 15 residues. CDR3 nucleotides: TGCAGCGTTGAAGAGTGGGACAGTATGAACACTGAAGCTTTCTTT. It yields the protein CSVEEWDSMNTEAFF. The whole variable domain, remainder taken from reference TRBV29-1 and TRBJ1-1, is SAVISQKPSRDICQRGTSLTIQCQVDSQVTMMFWYRQQPGQSLTLIATANQGSEATYESGFVIDKFPISRPNLTFSTLTVSNMSPEDSSIYLCSVEEWDSMNTEAFFGQGTRLTVV.

This clonotype was seen repeatedly, ten times or more. The V call is TRBV7-2, the J call TRBJ2-7, with TRBD1 as a possible D gene (6 bases). Per the germline V gene, CDR1 is SGHTA and CDR2 is FQGNSA. The CDR3 covers 15 residues. Trimming left V 2 bases short and J 2 bases short, with 13 bases between. Here the CDR3 DNA reads TGTGCCAGCAGCTTAATCGACAGGCTCCCCTACGAGCAGTACTTC. Encoded protein: CASSLIDRLPYEQYF.

There are a few counts of this clonotype. The V gene is TRBV20-1, the J gene TRBJ2-7; no firm D call. Germline V gives CDR1 DFQATT, CDR2 SNEGSKA (reference sequence). This CDR3 comprises 11 residues. V was shortened by 1 base and J by 3 bases, with 4 bases between the two germline ends. This CDR3 reads CSARGDYEQYF. For the CDR3, the DNA is TGCAGTGCTAGAGGGGACTACGAGCAGTACTTC.

About this clonotype: Likely a read error: the CDR3 ends without its conserved phenylalanine or tryptophan. This sequence joins TRBV2 and TRBJ1-1; D unresolved. This CDR3 is 12 amino acids long. The V end lost 5 bases, the J end lost 7 bases, and 11 bases lay between the germline ends. Germline CDR1 and CDR2: SNHLY and FYNNEI. The CDR3 protein is CASSFSGDEAFL. CDR3 nucleotides: TGTGCCAGCAGTTTTTCCGGGGATGAAGCTTTCCTT.

This clonotype appeared many times. The gene calls are TRBV10-3 and TRBJ1-1; D is unclear. Germline CDR1 is ENHRY and CDR2 is SYGVKD. Trimming pared 0 bases from V and 0 bases from J, leaving 8 bases between. The CDR3 runs to 15 residues. In DNA, the CDR3 is TGTGCCATCAGTGAGTCGAGCAGGTTGAACACTGAAGCTTTCTTT. Protein sequence: CAISESSRLNTEAFF.

The chain combines TRBV6-1 with TRBJ2-5, with 10 bases lining up with TRBD1. With V trimmed by 6 bases and J by 3 bases, 13 bases remained unmatched. The CDR3 runs to 17 residues. Germline lookup yields CDR1 MNHNS and CDR2 SASEGT. CDR3 sequence: CASSLQTGTGEKETQYF. CDR3 nucleotides: TGTGCCAGCAGCCTACAAACCGGGACAGGGGAAAAAGAGACCCAGTACTTC.